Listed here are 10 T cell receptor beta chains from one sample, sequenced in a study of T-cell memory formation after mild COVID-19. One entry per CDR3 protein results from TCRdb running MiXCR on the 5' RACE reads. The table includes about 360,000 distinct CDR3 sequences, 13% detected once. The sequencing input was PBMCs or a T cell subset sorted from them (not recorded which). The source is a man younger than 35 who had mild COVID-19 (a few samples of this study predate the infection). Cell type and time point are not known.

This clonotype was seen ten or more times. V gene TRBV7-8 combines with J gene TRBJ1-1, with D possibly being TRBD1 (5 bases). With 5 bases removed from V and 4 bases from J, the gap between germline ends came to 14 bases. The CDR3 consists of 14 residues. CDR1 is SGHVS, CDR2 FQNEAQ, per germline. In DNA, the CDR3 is TGTGCCAGCAGCGCCGGGGGGGGTGGCACTGAAGCTTTCTTT. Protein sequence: CASSAGGGGTEAFF.

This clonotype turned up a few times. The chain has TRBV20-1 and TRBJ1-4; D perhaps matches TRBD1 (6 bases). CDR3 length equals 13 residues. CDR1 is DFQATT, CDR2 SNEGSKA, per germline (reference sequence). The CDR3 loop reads CSAQQGVEEKLFF. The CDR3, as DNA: TGCAGCGCCCAACAGGGAGTAGAAGAAAAACTGTTTTTT.

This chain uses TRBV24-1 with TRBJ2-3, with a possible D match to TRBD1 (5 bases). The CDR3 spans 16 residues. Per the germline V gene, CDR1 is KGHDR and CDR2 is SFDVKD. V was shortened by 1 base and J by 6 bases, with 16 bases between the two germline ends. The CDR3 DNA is TGTGCCACCAGTGATTTTCGTTCAGGGCCGTCGGATACGCAGTATTTT. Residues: CATSDFRSGPSDTQYF.

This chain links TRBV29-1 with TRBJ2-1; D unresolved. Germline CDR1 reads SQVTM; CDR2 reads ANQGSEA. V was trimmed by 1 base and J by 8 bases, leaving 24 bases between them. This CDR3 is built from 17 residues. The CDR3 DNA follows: TGCAGCGTTGAAGGTCACCGCGGTTTGTTGCCTGTCGATGAGCAGTTCTTC. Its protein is CSVEGHRGLLPVDEQFF.

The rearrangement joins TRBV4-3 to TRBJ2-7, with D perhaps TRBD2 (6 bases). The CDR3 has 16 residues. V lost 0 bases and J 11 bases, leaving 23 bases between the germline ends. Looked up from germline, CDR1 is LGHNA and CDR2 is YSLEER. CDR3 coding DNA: TGCGCCAGCAGCCAAGATCTGCGGGGCCCCAGCCCAAGGGAGTACTTC. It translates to CASSQDLRGPSPREYF.

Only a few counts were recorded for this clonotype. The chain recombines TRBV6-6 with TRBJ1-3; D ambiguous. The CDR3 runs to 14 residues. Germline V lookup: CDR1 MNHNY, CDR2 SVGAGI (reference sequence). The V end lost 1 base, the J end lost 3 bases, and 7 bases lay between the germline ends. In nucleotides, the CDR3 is TGTGCCAGCAGTTACTTGGGTATTGGAAACACCATATATTTT. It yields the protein CASSYLGIGNTIYF.

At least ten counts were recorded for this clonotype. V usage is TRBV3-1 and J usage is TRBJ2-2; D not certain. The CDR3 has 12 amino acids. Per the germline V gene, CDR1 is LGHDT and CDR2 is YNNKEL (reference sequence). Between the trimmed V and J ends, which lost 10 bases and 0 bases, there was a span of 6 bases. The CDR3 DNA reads TGTGCCACCCGACCGAACACCGGGGAGCTGTTTTTT. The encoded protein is CATRPNTGELFF.

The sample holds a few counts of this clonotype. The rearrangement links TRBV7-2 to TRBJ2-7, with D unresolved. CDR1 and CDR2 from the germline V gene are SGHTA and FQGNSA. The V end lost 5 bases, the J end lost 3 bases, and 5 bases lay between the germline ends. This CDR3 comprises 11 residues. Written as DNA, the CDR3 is TGTGCCAGCAGCCTAAACTACGAGCAGTACGTC. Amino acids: CASSLNYEQYV.

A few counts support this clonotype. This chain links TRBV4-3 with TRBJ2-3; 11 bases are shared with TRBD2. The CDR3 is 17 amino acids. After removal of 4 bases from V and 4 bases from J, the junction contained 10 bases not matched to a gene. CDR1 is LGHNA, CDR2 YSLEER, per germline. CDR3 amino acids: CASSRQTSGGGADTQYF. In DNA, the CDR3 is TGCGCCAGCAGCCGTCAAACTAGCGGGGGAGGCGCAGATACGCAGTATTTT.

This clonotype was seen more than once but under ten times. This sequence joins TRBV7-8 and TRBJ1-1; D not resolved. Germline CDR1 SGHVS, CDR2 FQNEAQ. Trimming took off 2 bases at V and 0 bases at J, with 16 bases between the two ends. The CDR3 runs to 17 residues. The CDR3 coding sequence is TGTGCCAGCAGCTTACAGGTCCCCCTGGAGATGAACACTGAAGCTTTCTTT. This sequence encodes CASSLQVPLEMNTEAFF. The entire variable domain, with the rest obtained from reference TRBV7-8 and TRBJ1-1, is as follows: GAGVSQSPRYKVAKRGQDVALRCDPISGHVSLFWYQQALGQGPEFLTYFQNEAQLDKSGLPSDRFFAERPEGSVSTLKIQRTQQEDSAVYLCASSLQVPLEMNTEAFFGQGTRLTVV.